Listed below are T cell receptor beta chains from one sample, sequenced in a study of Ad26.COV2.S vaccination and SARS-CoV-2 variants. The data were produced by immunoSEQ multiplex PCR, yet TCRdb's version contains in-frame clones alone and is incomplete. The sample consists of about 380,000 clones, roughly 85% of them appearing once. The sample in question was peripheral blood, obtained in a trial of Ad26.COV2.S vaccine versus placebo. Receptors were obtained from a person aged 18-65 years who received the Ad26.COV2.S COVID-19 vaccine or a placebo. The CDR3 runs from the conserved cysteine through the conserved F or W. D genes are given only for firm matches. Clone size is shown for a subset of rows, as once, few, many or a class of expanded clone.

v_call	j_call	d_call	clone_size	cdr3_nt	cdr3_aa
TRBV6-6	TRBJ2-1	NA	NA	TGTGCCAGCAGTTACGGGGCTGTTTACAATGAGCAGTTCTTC	CASSYGAVYNEQFF
TRBV6-5	TRBJ2-7	NA	few	TGTGCCAGCAGTTACCTATTAGGGAGGTCACCCTACGAGCAGTACTTC	CASSYLLGRSPYEQYF
TRBV28	TRBJ1-5	NA	NA	TGTGCCAGCAGTTTAACCCAGGAGGGTCAGCCCCAGCATTTT	CASSLTQEGQPQHF
TRBV25-1	TRBJ2-3	TRBD2	once	TGTGCCAGCAGTGAATATCGCGGAGCGGGAGTTACGCAGTATTTT	CASSEYRGAGVTQYF
TRBV4-1	TRBJ1-1	NA	NA	TGCGCCAGCAGCCAAGATTGGTTTGCAGCCATGAACACTGAAGCTTTCTTT	CASSQDWFAAMNTEAFF
TRBV6-5	TRBJ2-1	NA	NA	TGTGCCAGCAGTCTCCAACAGGGCAGGTACAATGAGCAGTTCTTC	CASSLQQGRYNEQFF
TRBV2	TRBJ2-1	NA	NA	TGTGCCAGCAGTGAACAACCTGGGGGGAATGAGCAGTTCTTC	CASSEQPGGNEQFF
TRBV25-1	TRBJ1-6	TRBD1	NA	TGTGCCAGCAGTTCCGCGACAGGGAGGAATTCACCCCTCCACTTT	CASSSATGRNSPLHF
TRBV7-9	TRBJ2-5	TRBD1	NA	TGTGCCCTCGGGCAGGGGGCTTTAGGAGAGACCCAGTACTTC	CALGQGALGETQYF
TRBV14	TRBJ1-1	NA	NA	TGTGCCAGCAGCCAGAATATGAACACTGAAGCTTTCTTT	CASSQNMNTEAFF
TRBV18	TRBJ1-3	NA	NA	TGTGCCAGCTCACCGGGCACTGGAAACACCATATATTTT	CASSPGTGNTIYF
TRBV10-2	TRBJ2-5	NA	NA	TGCGCCAGTAAAAGGCGGCTCGGACAAGAGACCCAGTACTTC	CASKRRLGQETQYF
TRBV6-5	TRBJ1-3	NA	NA	TGTGCCAGCAGTTACTCGTATGTGGACTCTGGAAACACCATATATTTT	CASSYSYVDSGNTIYF
TRBV7-2	TRBJ1-1	TRBD1	NA	TGTGCCAGCAGCTTTAGAGACAGGGACATTGAAGCTTTCTTT	CASSFRDRDIEAFF
TRBV10-3	TRBJ2-7	TRBD2	NA	TGTGCCATCAGTGCGGGGGGCTCCTACGAGCAGTACTTC	CAISAGGSYEQYF
TRBV4-1	TRBJ2-5	TRBD2	NA	TGCGCCAGCAGCCAAGCCAGACTAGCGGGGGGAGGAGAGACCCAGTACTTC	CASSQARLAGGGETQYF
TRBV2	TRBJ1-2	NA	NA	TGTGCCAGCAGTGACTCAATTTTTAATAACTATGGCTACACCTTC	CASSDSIFNNYGYTF
TRBV11-2	TRBJ2-1	TRBD2	once	TGTGCCAGCAGCCTTCGACTAGCGCTCGGCTACAATGAGCAGTTCTTC	CASSLRLALGYNEQFF
TRBV11-2	TRBJ2-5	NA	NA	TGTGCCAGCAGCTTAGCAGGGGAGAGGGAGGCCCAGTACTTC	CASSLAGEREAQYF
TRBV7-2	TRBJ2-1	TRBD1	NA	TGTGCCAGCAGCTCCTCGACAGGGGTGATGGTGAATGAGCAGTTCTTC	CASSSSTGVMVNEQFF
TRBV18	TRBJ2-5	TRBD1	NA	TGTGCCAGCTCACCGGGACAGGGACCAGAGACCCAGTACTTC	CASSPGQGPETQYF
TRBV5-5	TRBJ1-4	NA	NA	TGTGCCAGCAGCTCGACCTCGGGGAATGAAAAACTGTTTTTT	CASSSTSGNEKLFF
TRBV7-2	TRBJ2-3	NA	NA	TGTGCCAGCAGCTCTTTCACAGATACGCAGTATTTT	CASSSFTDTQYF
TRBV7-2	TRBJ1-3	TRBD1	NA	TGTGCCAGCAGTCACAGGGGGCTCCCCTCTGGAAACACCATATATTTT	CASSHRGLPSGNTIYF
TRBV11-1	TRBJ1-2	NA	NA	TGTGCCAGCAGCCGCGAGAGAGGCAAACCTTATGGCTACACCTTC	CASSRERGKPYGYTF
TRBV5-6	TRBJ2-7	NA	NA	TGTGCCAGCAGCCCAGCGGGTCAATCCTACGAGCAGTACTTC	CASSPAGQSYEQYF
TRBV11-3	TRBJ2-7	NA	NA	TGTGCCACTCGAAAGCGGGACATACCGCTCCCCTCCTACGAGCAGTACTTC	CATRKRDIPLPSYEQYF
TRBV4-1	TRBJ2-1	TRBD2	once	TGCGCCAGCAGCCAAGGGGGGGCAGGGACTAGCGGGAGGAATGAGCAGTTCTTC	CASSQGGAGTSGRNEQFF
TRBV9	TRBJ1-3	NA	few	TGTGCCAGCAGCGTAGATCACAGCTCTGGAAACACCATATATTTT	CASSVDHSSGNTIYF
TRBV6-2/TRBV6-3	TRBJ1-5	NA	NA	TGTGCCAGCAGTTCCCAGACTTATAGTGCCCAGCATTTT	CASSSQTYSAQHF
TRBV2	TRBJ2-3	NA	once	TGTGCCAGCAGTGAATATGGCAGGGGCACAGATACGCAGTATTTT	CASSEYGRGTDTQYF
TRBV30	TRBJ2-5	NA	NA	TGTGCCTGGAGTGTGGGAGGAGCCCAAGAGACCCAGTACTTC	CAWSVGGAQETQYF
TRBV6-2/TRBV6-3	TRBJ1-1	NA	once	TGTGCCAGCAGTTACTCGAGCGGATTGATGAACACTGAAGCTTTCTTT	CASSYSSGLMNTEAFF
TRBV7-9	TRBJ2-1	TRBD2	once	TGTGCCAGCCCCGGGACTAGCGGAAACAATGAGCAGTTCTTC	CASPGTSGNNEQFF
TRBV5-1	TRBJ1-1	NA	NA	TGCGCCAGCAGCTCGACAGGAGGAGACACTGAAGCTTTCTTT	CASSSTGGDTEAFF
TRBV7-3	TRBJ2-5	NA	NA	TGTGCCAGCAGCTTAGGGTCGGGGGCATCCTCAGAGACCCAGTACTTC	CASSLGSGASSETQYF
TRBV27	TRBJ2-5	NA	NA	TGTGCCAGCAGTCTTCATCGTGGGGAGACCCAGTACTTC	CASSLHRGETQYF
TRBV12-5	TRBJ2-5	TRBD1	NA	TGTGCTAGTGGTTCCGGACAGGGGGTTAGGGCCCAGTACTTC	CASGSGQGVRAQYF
TRBV6-5	TRBJ2-3	TRBD2	NA	TGTGCCAGCAGTTTTTACCCAGCGGGGGGCGCAGATACGCAGTATTTT	CASSFYPAGGADTQYF
TRBV25-1	TRBJ2-5	NA	NA	TGTGCCAGCAGTGCGTGGGGGAGAGAGACCCAGTACTTC	CASSAWGRETQYF
TRBV5-1	TRBJ1-2	TRBD1	NA	TGCGCCAGCAGCTCGGGACAGGGCGGGGACTATGGCTACACCTTC	CASSSGQGGDYGYTF
TRBV27	TRBJ1-5	TRBD1	NA	TGTGCCACCTCCGGGACAGGGTTAGTAGACCAGCCCCAGCATTTT	CATSGTGLVDQPQHF
TRBV18	TRBJ1-4	NA	NA	TGTGCCAGCTCAAGGACGGGAGCTAATGAAAAACTGTTTTTT	CASSRTGANEKLFF
TRBV29-1	TRBJ2-3	NA	few	TGCAGCGTTGGCCAGGGCGCAGATACGCAGTATTTT	CSVGQGADTQYF
TRBV4-1	TRBJ1-3	NA	NA	TGCGCCAGCAGCCAAGGGCCAGGGATCAGAACAAGGAGTGGAAACACCATATATTTT	CASSQGPGIRTRSGNTIYF
TRBV5-1	TRBJ1-1	TRBD1	once	TGCGCCAGCAGCGGGGGACAGGGTATGAACACTGAAGCTTTCTTT	CASSGGQGMNTEAFF
TRBV5-1	TRBJ2-2	NA	NA	TGCGCCAGCAGCTCGTGGACCGGGGAGCTGTTTTTT	CASSSWTGELFF
TRBV7-6	TRBJ1-2	TRBD1	NA	TGTGCCAGCAGCACGTGGGACAGCCAAGGAGGCTACACCTTC	CASSTWDSQGGYTF
TRBV12-5	TRBJ1-5	NA	NA	TGTGCTAGTGGTCTCCAGGGTTTTCAGCCCCAGCATTTT	CASGLQGFQPQHF
TRBV7-3	TRBJ2-1	TRBD1	once	TGTGCCAGCAGCTCGGGACAGGGCGATGAGCAGTTCTTC	CASSSGQGDEQFF
TRBV5-1	TRBJ1-1	TRBD1	NA	TGCGCCAGCAGCCTCCTGACAGGGACGACTGAAGCTTTCTTT	CASSLLTGTTEAFF
TRBV6-5	TRBJ1-4	NA	NA	TGTGCCAGCAGTTATATAAATAATGAAAAACTGTTTTTT	CASSYINNEKLFF
TRBV11-2	TRBJ2-7	NA	NA	TGTGCCAGCACCCCCGAACAGGGTCTAACCTACGAGCAGTACTTC	CASTPEQGLTYEQYF
TRBV30	TRBJ1-2	NA	NA	TGTGCCTGGACTTCAAAGGCGGGACCCCAACAGTACACCTTC	CAWTSKAGPQQYTF
TRBV27	TRBJ1-2	NA	NA	TGTGCCAGCAGTCCCTCTTCAGGCCCTAGCTATGGCTACACCTTC	CASSPSSGPSYGYTF